The sequence of this T cell receptor beta chain was determined in a study of cytomegalovirus exposure and HLA in healthy donors (dated by TCRdb to about 2017). As for the study more broadly: An earlier analysis of 587 of the donors reported roughly 300 Gb of sequence data and approximately 120 million unique TCR beta sequences obtained from around 170 million T cells. A later genetic analysis used genome-wide SNP genotypes for about 65% of the roughly 700 donors, treating that subset as a discovery cohort. High-throughput TCR immunosequencing, statistical association of individual TCRs with disease status, and machine learning were combined to predict cytomegalovirus infection status. An early release covering 500 to 750 HLA-typed donors comprised about 300 gigabases of sequencing data and tens of millions of unique TCR sequences. Donor age, sex, ethnicity and CMV serostatus were compiled together with the repertoire data. To decide whether each TCR beta V gene segment behaved as functional or pseudogenic, an earlier analysis of nearly 600 of the donors relied on high-throughput TCR beta sequencing. In the later analysis, no new phenotypic data were used to find candidate immune exposures; instead, reliance was placed on TCR beta sequences and their occurrence across donors. Of the approximately 400 genotyped donors, more than 75% were placed in the genetic ancestry cluster associated with self-reported Caucasian donors. To study patterns of TCR occurrence, a later analysis re-analyzed previously published TCR beta repertoires from 666 donors and added high-resolution HLA genotyping. HLA typing included class I and class II loci at four-digit resolution. The number of typed donors differed by locus: roughly 629-640 for A, B, C, DRB1 and DQB1; some 500 for DQA1; approximately 610 for DPA1; and some 470 for DPB1. Every discovery cohort repertoire had been produced on one sequencing platform. Because of strong linkage in the cohort, roughly five DR-DQ haplotypes were treated as single units for association and clustering. The study profiled the T cell repertoires of fewer than 850 subjects by immunosequencing and related them to cytomegalovirus serostatus. Along with the approximately 650-subject first cohort, a separate validation cohort of 120 different subjects was used. Among around 400 genotyped donors of the cohort, an average of approximately 220,000 unique TCR beta nucleotide sequences was sequenced per donor, of which 15% to 20% were non-productive. The study was designed to test whether signatures of past pathogen exposure could be identified by cataloging public T cell receptors.

Overall study outcomes, separate from this receptor: Linkage disequilibrium might explain the correlated functional status among segregating V segments, but an unknown experimental factor could not be excluded. According to a later analysis, TCR association rates differed among HLA loci, with DRB1 alleles showing the most associated TCRs and HLA-C alleles showing the fewest. Compared with equally common non-associated chains, HLA-associated TCR beta chains in a later analysis were more clonally expanded and had lower generation probabilities. Cytomegalovirus status was reported to be diagnosed by the classifier with high specificity and sensitivity in both the original and validation cohorts. According to a later analysis, most CMV-associated TCR beta chains appeared to be HLA-restricted, and the HLA associations seemed to be driven largely by CMV exposure. Sequencing depth was assumed to be roughly uniform across donors in the presence/absence analyses, though that assumption may not hold. Most TCR sequences were observed very rarely across donors, whereas some public TCRs were present in many individuals. Three of the identified cytomegalovirus-associated TCR beta chains were confirmed in vitro to be specific for cytomegalovirus antigens. Strong co-occurrence of HLA alleles, especially DR and DQ, made assigning TCR associations to individual alleles difficult. Because counts were too low, about 18 rarely observed V segments, including chromosome 9 orphons, were left out of the earlier analysis of about 620 of the donors. A later genetic analysis reported fewer N-insertions in productive TCRs among donors in an Asian-associated ancestry cluster than the roughly 690-donor mean. A group of highly shared sequence variants was considered likely to be a technical artifact of the sequencing pipeline. Because HLA typing was missing for some donors at each locus, association tests included only the typed subset. A total of around 150 TCR beta chains were listed by the study as associated with cytomegalovirus. A further reported finding was that TCR beta sequences accurately predicted the HLA-A and HLA-B alleles for most subjects in the first cohort. Broadly in line with IMGT annotations, most TCR beta V segments showed up in productive rearrangements about 87% or about 30% of the time in an earlier analysis of 587 of the donors. V-gene and J-gene trimming of TCR beta chains was associated with a missense DCLRE1C variant in a later genetic analysis, and the association was replicated in an independent cohort. In a later analysis, several top co-occurrence clusters were reported to appear linked to parvovirus B19, influenza, CMV and Epstein-Barr virus. The cohort was sequenced for TCR beta chains only, and without alpha or paired-chain data the features that could be detected were limited. According to the authors, the approach could potentially be generalized to other disease states and immunological phenotypes. Immune exposure information for the cohort was limited to CMV serostatus. Specific HLA alleles were associated with 16,951 TCR beta sequences at a false discovery rate of 0.05 in a later analysis.

Turning to this clone: It lacks a known antigen. No qualities accompany the bases; no much larger clone lies one base away.

Preparation of the library involved the immunoSEQ multiplex PCR assay. For the multiplex PCR, a mixture combining 60 forward primers for TCR Vbeta segments and 13 reverse primers for TCR Jbeta segments was used. A multiplex PCR assay on genomic DNA amplified the CDR3 region of rearranged TCR beta genes. Amplified TCR beta libraries were sequenced as 87-base-pair reads on the Illumina HiSeq System. Per the authors' processing: In a later analysis, around 80 million unique TCR beta chains were counted across the 500 to 850 repertoires, and approximately 11 million of these chains were shared by at least two donors. A nearest-neighbor algorithm error-corrected the raw reads and collapsed the reads into unique sequences, merging closely related sequences to remove PCR and sequencing errors. Alignment of CDR3 sequences to IMGT reference sequences was used to assign V, D and J gene segments. For a sequence to be retained, a match of at least six nucleotides to both a V gene segment and a J gene segment was required. A rearrangement was called productive if the CDR3 had no stop codons and remained in frame with V and J, and every other rearrangement was called non-productive. Following IMGT convention, CDR3 was defined as the stretch from the second conserved V-encoded cysteine up to the conserved J-encoded phenylalanine. Sequences without an unambiguous match to a single V gene segment were excluded from the earlier analysis of almost 600 of the donors. In an earlier analysis of about 590 of the donors, a V segment was called functional when productive rearrangements were above 56.7%, and segregating when the standard deviation between donors exceeded 5%. To diagnose cytomegalovirus status from the catalog of TCR beta chain sequences, a statistical classification framework was built. V and J gene assignment, in a later analysis, came from comparing TCR nucleotide sequences with IMGT/GENE-DB human TR gene sequences. A later analysis assigned CDR3 sequences and most-parsimonious VDJ recombination scenarios with the TCRdist pipeline. In a later analysis, each TCR beta chain was defined by its CDR3 amino acid sequence together with its V-gene family, and reads lacking a unique V-gene family were excluded. To address suspected cross-contamination and a sequencing artifact, a later analysis removed around 590 highly shared, low-generation-probability nucleotide sequences. In a later analysis, a clonal expansion index for each public chain was calculated from normalized within-repertoire ranks of inferred template counts. Generation probabilities in a later analysis came from a VDJ recombination model fitted to out-of-frame rearrangements, and those results were checked against IGoR. In a later analysis, hypergeometric tests were used to score TCR-TCR, TCR-HLA and TCR-CMV co-occurrence, with a repertoire-size bias correction applied to TCR pairs. In a later analysis, false discovery rates were estimated by permuting HLA or CMV assignments 20 times. In a later analysis, co-occurring TCRs were grouped with DBSCAN, and TCRdist sequence similarity was added when clustering was performed within HLA-allele-positive subsets. Repertoires with fewer than 30,000 or more than 120,000 public chains were left out of co-occurrence clustering, as were a handful of repertoires with anomalous nucleotide sharing. TCRdb holds this immuneACCESS table with in-frame rearrangements only. Some clones are missing; in checked studies, unresolved V genes explain under half, and the rest has no known cause. The D gene and trimming were derived from the DNA, and the V and J assignments and clone size from that table. The sample has 70,000 to 90,000 clones on record, about 81% of them singletons. The ten largest clones capture around 4.3% of the sample.

The cohort was made up of several hundred healthy bone marrow donors. At the time of sampling, all cohort members were nominally healthy, though unrecorded immune exposures were likely present. The donor was CMV seronegative and was included in the group of about 350 seronegative cohort members. Every donor gave a peripheral blood sample, and the peripheral blood mononuclear cells from that sample were used for TCR beta sequencing. Genomic DNA extraction from the blood cell samples was performed with the Qiagen DNeasy Blood Extraction Kit. The specimen sequenced was PBMCs. This receptor was identified in a man aged 55 to 70 in good health and CMV-seronegative.

The CDR3 in this case is CASRGGQGAFF. The sequenced DNA: TGTGCCAGCAGGGGTGGGCAAGGAGCTTTCTTT. The chain is encoded by TRBV27 joined to TRBJ1-1; the D gene assignment is ambiguous. The CDR3 starts with the cysteine, ends with the phenylalanine, and has 11 residues. The only DNA kept is the CDR3, 33 bases in frame from the first base. V sheds 6 bases and J sheds 10 bases, leaving 12 bases between their ends. The germline V gene (reference sequence) specifies MNHEY as CDR1 and SMNVEV as CDR2.